Listed here are 20 T cell receptor beta chains from one sample, sequenced in a study of cytomegalovirus exposure and HLA in healthy donors. The PCR made use of 60 Vbeta and 13 Jbeta primers. The repertoire was sequenced with immunoSEQ multiplex PCR; TCRdb's copy has only in-frame clones and lacks some. The sample carries 180,000 or so clones, over 60% recorded once. The sequenced material came from PBMCs. These receptors were taken from a man aged 35 to 55 in good health and CMV-seropositive.

V gene TRBV30 combines with J gene TRBJ1-5; TRBD1 might be the D (6 bases). V was trimmed by 5 bases and J by 3 bases, leaving 17 bases between them. CDR3 length equals 15 residues. Germline assignment: CDR1 GTSNPN and CDR2 SVGIG (reference sequence). CDR3 in DNA: TGTGCCTGGCGGAGTGGGACACTTAACAATCAGCCCCAGCATTTT. The encoded protein is CAWRSGTLNNQPQHF.

Regarding this clone: The same CDR3 is also encoded by other DNA sequences in this sample. The rearrangement joins TRBV5-1 to TRBJ1-4, with 11 bases aligning to TRBD1. Trimming cost V 0 bases and J 7 bases; bases outside gene matches: 2. This CDR3 has 15 amino acids. Germline assignment: CDR1 SGHRS and CDR2 YFSETQ. CDR3 nucleotide sequence: TGCGCCAGCAGCTTGGCGGGGACAGGGGGTGAAAAACTGTTTTTT. Its protein is CASSLAGTGGEKLFF.

The V gene is TRBV6-6, the J gene TRBJ1-2, with D possibly TRBD1 on 6 matching bases. This CDR3 contains 14 residues. Germline CDR1 reads MNHNY; CDR2 reads SVGAGI (reference sequence). The V end lost 2 bases, the J end lost 8 bases, and 15 bases lay between the germline ends. The CDR3 DNA reads TGTGCCAGCAGTTACCCTCGGGGGGCGGAAGGCTACACCTTC. Protein sequence: CASSYPRGAEGYTF.

This clone occurred once. This rearrangement joins TRBV27 to TRBJ2-7, with 12 bases lining up with TRBD2. The CDR3 spans 18 residues. V lost 1 base to trimming and J lost 1 base; unmatched junction nucleotides: 8. Germline CDR1 reads MNHEY; CDR2 reads SMNVEV (reference sequence). The CDR3 protein is CASSLYASGRARSYEQYF. The CDR3 DNA is TGTGCCAGCAGTTTATATGCTAGCGGGAGGGCTAGATCCTACGAGCAGTACTTC.

The chain uses TRBV7-2 and TRBJ1-2, with 7 bases that match TRBD1. The CDR3 runs to 13 residues. V shed 2 bases, J shed 9 bases, and the junction held 6 bases outside the gene matches. CDR1 is SGHTA and CDR2 is FQGNSA in the germline V gene. The CDR3 region is CASSLNRDSRYTF. As DNA, the CDR3 is TGTGCCAGCAGCTTAAATCGGGACAGCCGCTACACCTTC.

The chain links TRBV7-8 to TRBJ2-5, with D hard to call. The end of the DNA is better explained by TRBJ2-7, so the J call may be wrong. Germline V gene data show CDR1 as SGHVS and CDR2 as FQNEAQ. The CDR3 extends over 13 amino acids. This chain's CDR3 is CASSLAHNYEQYF. In nucleotides, the CDR3 is TGTGCCAGCAGCTTAGCGCACAACTACGAGCAGTACTTC.

The gene calls are TRBV27 and TRBJ1-4; D perhaps matches TRBD1 (5 bases). In germline, CDR1 is MNHEY, CDR2 SMNVEV (reference sequence). Trimming took 3 bases from V and 10 from J, leaving 24 bases between them. The CDR3 totals 17 residues. This CDR3 reads CASSFLSVRGRVGKLFF. Here the CDR3 DNA reads TGTGCCAGCAGTTTCCTCTCGGTTAGGGGAAGAGTGGGAAAACTGTTTTTT.

Remarks on this clone: The same CDR3 is also encoded by other DNA sequences in this sample. V gene TRBV27 combines with J gene TRBJ2-7; TRBD1 agrees at 8 bases. The CDR3 extends over 14 amino acids. J was trimmed by 7 bases and V by 5 bases; bases with no gene match: 10. Germline-derived CDR1 and CDR2 are MNHEY and SMNVEV (reference sequence). The CDR3 region has the DNA TGTGCCAGCAGTCTGGACAGGGACGTAAGAGAGCAGTACTTC. Amino acids: CASSLDRDVREQYF.

The chain employs TRBV11-3 and TRBJ2-1; D is possibly TRBD1 (6 bases). The ends were cut back, 9 bases at V and 3 bases at J, with 15 bases in the middle. The germline V gene has CDR1 SGHNT and CDR2 YENEEA. CDR3 length equals 14 residues. The CDR3 coding sequence is TGTGCCAGGACCGGACAGTACAACTACAATGAGCAGTTCTTC. Translating gives CARTGQYNYNEQFF.

The chain links TRBV6-1 to TRBJ1-5, with 8 bases that match TRBD1. The germline CDR1 and CDR2 sequences are MNHNS and SASEGT. V gave up 10 bases and J gave up 2 bases; unmatched junction bases: 7. This CDR3 is built from 14 residues. The CDR3 nucleotides read TGTGCCACCTGGGACAGGTTTGGCAATCAGCCCCAGCATTTT. This translates into CATWDRFGNQPQHF.

Comments on this clone: The sample contains more than one DNA sequence encoding this CDR3. The chain joins TRBV5-1 to TRBJ1-4; the D gene is possibly TRBD1 (6 bases). CDR1 is SGHRS and CDR2 is YFSETQ in the germline V gene. This CDR3 comprises 16 residues. The V and J ends lost 0 bases and 6 bases respectively, with 15 bases between them. The CDR3 here is CASSLEAGGVYEKLFF. The CDR3 DNA reads as TGCGCCAGCAGCTTGGAGGCGGGGGGCGTATATGAAAAACTGTTTTTT.

The chain is built from TRBV7-9 and TRBJ2-1; 10 nucleotides match TRBD2. This CDR3 has 14 residues. Per germline, CDR1 SEHNR and CDR2 FQNEAQ (reference sequence). V lost 3 bases and J lost 10; bases outside the gene matches: 6. CDR3: CASSFQREGREQFF. CDR3 coding DNA: TGTGCCAGCAGCTTCCAGCGGGAGGGCCGCGAGCAGTTCTTC.

The chain uses TRBV30 and TRBJ1-1; D remains unclear. The CDR3 runs 11 residues. CDR1 is GTSNPN, CDR2 SVGIG, per germline (reference sequence). The CDR3 coding sequence is TGTGCTCTTCGGCCGGGTACGGGAGCTTTCTTT. It is translated as CALRPGTGAFF.

V and J are TRBV28 and TRBJ2-5; 8 bases fit TRBD1. Germline assignment: CDR1 MDHEN and CDR2 SYDVKM. V trimming: 6 bases; J trimming: 4 bases; junction bases outside the gene matches: 4. This CDR3 comprises 13 residues. The CDR3 sequence: CASRDRVLETQYF. DNA for the CDR3: TGTGCCAGCAGGGACAGGGTTCTAGAGACCCAGTACTTC.

This clone occurred once. The chain couples TRBV28 to TRBJ1-2, with 7 positions matching TRBD1. CDR1 MDHEN and CDR2 SYDVKM come from the germline V gene. This CDR3 region has 12 residues. V lost 4 bases, J lost 8 bases, and 4 bases stayed unmatched. The CDR3: CASSYSGGGYTF. For the CDR3, the DNA is TGTGCCAGCAGTTATTCAGGGGGAGGCTACACCTTC.

The chain is built from TRBV19 and TRBJ1-2, with no clear D. V dropped 8 bases and J dropped 0 bases, with 10 bases sitting between them. The CDR3 is made up of 13 amino acids. Germline V gives CDR1 LNHDA, CDR2 SQIVND (reference sequence). The CDR3 DNA reads as TGTGCCAGTTCTTTAAGAGCTAACTATGGCTACACCTTC. Translated, it gives CASSLRANYGYTF.

The chain employs TRBV2 and TRBJ2-1; tentative D call: TRBD2 (6 bases). Looked up from germline, CDR1 is SNHLY and CDR2 is FYNNEI. With 4 bases removed from V and 0 bases from J, the gap between germline ends came to 13 bases. CDR3 length: 16 amino acids. The CDR3 sequence is CASSGRDRSSYNEQFF. The CDR3 DNA follows: TGTGCCAGCAGTGGGAGGGACCGCAGCTCCTACAATGAGCAGTTCTTC.

The rearrangement uses TRBV7-9 and TRBJ2-2; the match to TRBD1 covers 8 bases. Germline values: CDR1 SEHNR, CDR2 FQNEAQ (reference sequence). There are 17 residues in the CDR3. V lost 7 bases and J lost 2; bases outside the gene matches: 12. The CDR3 coding sequence is TGTGCCAGCATGGACAGGGCCAGATCCTTTAACACCGGGGAGCTGTTTTTT. Translation: CASMDRARSFNTGELFF.

The chain combines TRBV7-9 with TRBJ2-3, with 12 nucleotides matching TRBD1. V lost 1 base to trimming and J lost 4 bases; unmatched junction nucleotides: 9. Germline CDR1 reads SEHNR; CDR2 reads FQNEAQ (reference sequence). The CDR3 has 18 amino acids. The CDR3 coding sequence is TGTGCCAGCAGCTTAGGGGACAGGGGGCGCAATTCCGCAGATACGCAGTATTTT. Protein: CASSLGDRGRNSADTQYF.

This rearrangement joins TRBV19 to TRBJ2-1, with D tentatively TRBD1 (6 bases). CDR1 and CDR2 from the germline V gene are LNHDA and SQIVND (reference sequence). V was shortened by 6 bases and J by 2 bases, with 17 bases between the two germline ends. The CDR3 totals 16 residues. The CDR3 nucleotides are TGTGCCAGTAGAGCCTCGGACAGACGAACCTACAATGAGCAGTTCTTC. Encoded protein: CASRASDRRTYNEQFF.